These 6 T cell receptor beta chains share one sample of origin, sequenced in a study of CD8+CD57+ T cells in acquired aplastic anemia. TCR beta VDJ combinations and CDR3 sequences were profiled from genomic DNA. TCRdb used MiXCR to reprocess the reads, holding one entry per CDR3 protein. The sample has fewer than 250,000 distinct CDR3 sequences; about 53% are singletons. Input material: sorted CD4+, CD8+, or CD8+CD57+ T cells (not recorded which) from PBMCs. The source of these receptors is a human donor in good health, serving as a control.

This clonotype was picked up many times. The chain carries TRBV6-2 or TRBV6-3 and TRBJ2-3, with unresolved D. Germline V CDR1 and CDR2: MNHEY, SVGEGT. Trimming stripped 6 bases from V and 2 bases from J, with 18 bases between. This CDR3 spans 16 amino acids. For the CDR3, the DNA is TGTGCCAGCAGACCGTCTGCGGACCCGCTCACAGATACGCAGTATTTT. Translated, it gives CASRPSADPLTDTQYF.

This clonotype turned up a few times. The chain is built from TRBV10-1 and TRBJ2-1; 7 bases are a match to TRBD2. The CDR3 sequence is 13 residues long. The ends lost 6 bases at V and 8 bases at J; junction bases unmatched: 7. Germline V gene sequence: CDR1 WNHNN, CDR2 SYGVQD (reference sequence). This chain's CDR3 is CASRGGWGDEQFF. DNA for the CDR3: TGCGCCAGCAGGGGAGGGTGGGGGGATGAGCAGTTCTTC.

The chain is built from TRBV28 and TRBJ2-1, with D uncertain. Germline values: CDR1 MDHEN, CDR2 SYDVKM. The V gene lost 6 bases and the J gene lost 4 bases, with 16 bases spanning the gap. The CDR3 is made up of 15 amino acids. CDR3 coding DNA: TGTGCCAGCAGGAATCTAGGAAAAGGGTACAATGAGCAGTTCTTC. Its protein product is CASRNLGKGYNEQFF.

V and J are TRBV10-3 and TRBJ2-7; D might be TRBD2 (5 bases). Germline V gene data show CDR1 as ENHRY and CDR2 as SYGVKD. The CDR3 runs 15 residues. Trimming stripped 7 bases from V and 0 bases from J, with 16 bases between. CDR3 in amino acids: CAIMGAPPCSYEQYF. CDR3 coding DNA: TGTGCCATCATGGGAGCACCTCCGTGCTCCTACGAGCAGTACTTC.

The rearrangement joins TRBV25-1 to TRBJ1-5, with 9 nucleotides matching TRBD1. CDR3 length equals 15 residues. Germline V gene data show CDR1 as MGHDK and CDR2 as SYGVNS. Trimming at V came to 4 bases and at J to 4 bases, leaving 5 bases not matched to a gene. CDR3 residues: CASSGRDRENQPQHF. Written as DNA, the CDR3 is TGTGCCAGCAGTGGCCGGGACAGGGAAAATCAGCCCCAGCATTTT.

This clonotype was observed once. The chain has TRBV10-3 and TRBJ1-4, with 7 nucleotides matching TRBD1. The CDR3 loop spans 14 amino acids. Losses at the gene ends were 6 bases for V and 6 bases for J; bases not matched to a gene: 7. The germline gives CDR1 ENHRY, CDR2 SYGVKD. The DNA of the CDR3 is TGTGCCATCAGAGGCAGGGGGGATGATGAAAAACTGTTTTTT. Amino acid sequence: CAIRGRGDDEKLFF.